What follows are 31 T cell receptor beta chains derived from one specimen sequenced in a study of T cell responses to AZD1222 COVID-19 vaccine. Clones were sequenced by immunoSEQ multiplex PCR, and TCRdb holds only the in-frame ones, with some missing. The profile shows about 140,000 clones, 80% to 95% of them singletons. Material: peripheral blood, obtained 28 days after the second AZD1222 dose. These receptors all come from an adult who received the AZD1222 COVID-19 vaccine.

The chain joins TRBV5-4 to TRBJ1-2; D uncertain. Germline V gives CDR1 SGHNT, CDR2 YYREEE (reference sequence). The germline V and J ends were trimmed by 3 bases and 8 bases, with 17 bases remaining between them. This CDR3 region has 14 residues. CDR3 sequence reads: CASSSMEAPRGYTF. DNA of the CDR3: TGTGCCAGCAGCTCGATGGAGGCGCCGAGAGGCTACACCTTC. Supplemented by reference TRBV5-4 and TRBJ1-2, the full variable domain reads ETGVTQSPTHLIKTRGQQVTLRCSSQSGHNTVSWYQQALGQGPQFIFQYYREEENGRGNFPPRFSGLQFPNYSSELNVNALELDDSALYLCASSSMEAPRGYTFGSGTRLTVV.

Here the CDR3 reads CASSQDRAGNTIYF. The CDR3 coding sequence is TGTGCCAGCAGCCAGGACAGGGCTGGAAACACCATATATTTT. The chain carries TRBV11-1 and TRBJ1-3, with 8 nucleotides matching TRBD1. Germline lookup yields CDR1 SGHAT and CDR2 FQDESV (reference sequence). This CDR3 region has 14 residues. With 5 bases clipped from V and 2 bases from J, the junction kept 2 bases outside the gene matches.

The chain combines TRBV5-1 with TRBJ1-6; TRBD1 agrees at 7 bases. There are 15 residues in the CDR3. The V segment lost 4 bases and the J segment 10 bases; nucleotides outside the gene matches: 11. Germline CDR1 reads SGHRS; CDR2 reads YFSETQ. This CDR3 reads CASSPTGEWESPLHF. The CDR3 region has the DNA TGCGCCAGCAGCCCCACAGGGGAATGGGAATCACCCCTCCACTTT.

This clone was seen more than once but under ten times. The V and J genes are TRBV4-2 and TRBJ2-1; D is perhaps TRBD1 or TRBD2 (5 bases each). The length of the CDR3 is 14 residues. The ends were cut back, 3 bases at V and 9 bases at J, with 15 bases in the middle. CDR1 and CDR2 (germline): LGHNA, YNFKEQ. The CDR3 sequence: CASSHPGTGGEQFF. The CDR3 DNA reads TGTGCCAGCAGCCACCCTGGCACAGGAGGTGAGCAGTTCTTC.

The chain links TRBV28 to TRBJ1-2; no definite D call. Trimming cost V 5 bases and J 8 bases, with 9 bases left between them. This CDR3 comprises 11 residues. Germline assignment: CDR1 MDHEN and CDR2 SYDVKM. The CDR3 reads CASSTLRGYTF. The CDR3 DNA follows: TGTGCCAGCAGTACCCTGAGAGGCTACACCTTC.

This rearrangement joins TRBV28 to TRBJ1-4; 7 bases map to TRBD1. Trimming removed 9 bases from V and 5 bases from J; junction bases left unmatched: 9. Germline CDR1 MDHEN, CDR2 SYDVKM. CDR3 size: 14 residues. The CDR3 region has the DNA TGTGCCAGTGCCACCGGGACAGAGAATGAAAAACTGTTTTTT. Protein: CASATGTENEKLFF.

The chain carries TRBV10-3 and TRBJ1-1; D unclear. The CDR3 covers 14 residues. Germline CDR1 is ENHRY and CDR2 is SYGVKD. Trimming pared 0 bases from V and 6 bases from J, leaving 11 bases between. This CDR3 reads CAISESTGGPEAFF. CDR3 DNA sequence: TGTGCCATCAGTGAGTCAACGGGAGGGCCTGAAGCTTTCTTT.

The rearrangement uses TRBV6-6 and TRBJ2-5; the D is unclear. V dropped 0 bases and J dropped 5 bases, with 10 bases sitting between them. The CDR3 runs 14 residues. Germline V gives CDR1 MNHNY, CDR2 SVGAGI (reference sequence). CDR3 loop: CASSYSETAETQYF. CDR3 DNA: TGTGCCAGCAGTTACTCGGAGACGGCGGAGACCCAGTACTTC.

V and J are TRBV4-2 and TRBJ2-7, with 7 bases that match TRBD1. Looked up from germline, CDR1 is LGHNA and CDR2 is YNFKEQ. This CDR3 has 15 amino acids. V shed 1 base and J 0 bases; nucleotides not matched to a gene: 3. In DNA form, the CDR3 reads TGTGCCAGCAGCCAAGGCTGGGACAGCTCCTACGAGCAGTACTTC. Its protein product is CASSQGWDSSYEQYF.

The rearrangement links TRBV10-3 to TRBJ1-1; D is unresolved. Germline V gene data show CDR1 as ENHRY and CDR2 as SYGVKD. The CDR3 is 15 residues long. Trimming pared 6 bases from V and 2 bases from J, leaving 16 bases between. The CDR3 region is CAISSRKIENTEAFF. The CDR3 bases are TGTGCCATCAGCTCCCGTAAGATCGAAAACACTGAAGCTTTCTTT.

The rearrangement uses TRBV5-1 and TRBJ2-6; D is undetermined. CDR1 is SGHRS, CDR2 YFSETQ, per germline. The CDR3 runs to 15 residues. Deletions cut 4 bases from V and 2 bases from J, with 10 bases between. The DNA for the CDR3 is TGCGCCAGCAGCCAAGATCCGGCTGGGGCCAACGTCCTGACTTTC. Its protein is CASSQDPAGANVLTF.

This chain links TRBV18 with TRBJ1-5; tentative D call: TRBD1 (6 bases). V shed 4 bases and J shed 7 bases, with 14 bases lying between them. Looked up from germline, CDR1 is KGHSH and CDR2 is LQKENI. The CDR3 consists of 14 residues. The CDR3, as DNA: TGTGCCAGCTCACTAAGACAGGCTAGCCAGCCCCAGCATTTT. Protein product: CASSLRQASQPQHF.

This sequence joins TRBV19 and TRBJ1-5, with D perhaps matching TRBD1 (5 bases). With 5 bases removed from V and 11 bases from J, the gap between germline ends came to 13 bases. The CDR3 is made up of 12 amino acids. CDR1 LNHDA and CDR2 SQIVND come from the germline V gene (reference sequence). This chain's CDR3 is CASSEGLKSQHF. The CDR3 DNA sequence: TGTGCCAGTAGTGAGGGACTGAAGTCCCAGCATTTT.

V gene TRBV6-5 combines with J gene TRBJ2-3; D unresolved. This CDR3 has 15 residues. Germline assignment: CDR1 MNHEY and CDR2 SVGAGI. The germline V and J ends were trimmed by 9 bases and 1 base, with 17 bases remaining between them. The CDR3 nucleotides are TGTGCCAGTCAGGACCCTCGTCGAGGCACAGATACGCAGTATTTT. Translation: CASQDPRRGTDTQYF.

J is TRBJ2-2 and V is TRBV5-4; 11 nucleotides align to TRBD2. Losses at the gene ends were 0 bases for V and 4 bases for J; bases not matched to a gene: 5. CDR1 is SGHNT, CDR2 YYREEE, per germline (reference sequence). The CDR3 has 17 amino acids. In DNA, the CDR3 is TGTGCCAGCAGCTTGGGGCTAGCGGGGGGTTTCACCGGGGAGCTGTTTTTT. As protein: CASSLGLAGGFTGELFF.

This clone appeared once. V gene TRBV5-8 combines with J gene TRBJ2-5, with TRBD1 identical over 9 bases. The CDR3 extends over 15 amino acids. The J segment lost 5 bases and the V segment lost 4 bases, leaving 9 bases of the junction unmatched. Germline V lookup: CDR1 SGHTS, CDR2 YDEGEE. The CDR3 spells CASSLTGGQDETQYF. DNA for the CDR3: TGTGCCAGCAGCCTAACAGGGGGCCAGGATGAGACCCAGTACTTC.

The chain has TRBV11-2 and TRBJ2-1, with 13 bases identical to TRBD2. After removal of 3 bases from V and 9 bases from J, the junction contained 5 bases not matched to a gene. The CDR3 covers 15 residues. Germline V gene sequence: CDR1 SGHAT, CDR2 FQNNGV. CDR3 loop: CASSLWTSGSGEQFF. The CDR3 DNA is TGTGCCAGCAGCTTGTGGACTAGCGGGAGCGGTGAGCAGTTCTTC.

This clone was seen a single time. One end of the junction varies from germline; a read error may be responsible. This sequence joins TRBV29-1 and TRBJ2-7; D is tentatively TRBD1 or TRBD2 (5 bases each). The germline V gene has CDR1 SQVTM and CDR2 ANQGSEA. There are 11 residues in the CDR3. The CDR3 DNA reads as TGCAGCGTTAAAGAGGGGCGCGAGCAGTACTTC. Translation: CSVKEGREQYF.

The rearrangement joins TRBV12-3 or TRBV12-4 to TRBJ1-5; D not certain. V lost 3 bases, J lost 7 bases, and 10 bases lay in between. This CDR3 comprises 13 residues. CDR3 coding DNA: TGTGCCAGCAGTTTGAAAAAAGGCCAGCCCCAGCATTTT. It specifies CASSLKKGQPQHF.

V is TRBV2 and J is TRBJ2-2; no clear D gene. Per the germline V gene, CDR1 is SNHLY and CDR2 is FYNNEI. The CDR3 extends over 14 amino acids. V lost 7 bases and J 6 bases, leaving 15 bases between the germline ends. The CDR3 region has the DNA TGTGCCAGCAAAGTGGGAAGGCAAGCCGGGGAGCTGTTTTTT. The encoded protein is CASKVGRQAGELFF.

The chain has TRBV4-2 and TRBJ2-3, with 10 nucleotides matching TRBD2. The CDR3 sequence is 17 residues long. In germline, CDR1 is LGHNA, CDR2 YNFKEQ. V lost 0 bases and J lost 4; bases outside the gene matches: 7. The CDR3, as DNA: TGTGCCAGCAGCCAAGATTTCCCAGCGGGAGGGGCAGATACGCAGTATTTT. This codes for CASSQDFPAGGADTQYF.

Written as DNA, the CDR3 is TGCGCCAGCAGCATCAGGGGTCCCTCCTACGAGCAGTACTTC. Protein product: CASSIRGPSYEQYF. V is TRBV5-1 and J is TRBJ2-7; D may be TRBD1 (6 bases). The germline V gene encodes CDR1 SGHRS and CDR2 YFSETQ. The CDR3 consists of 14 residues. Trimming took off 4 bases at V and 0 bases at J, with 11 bases between the two ends.

The genes are TRBV6-2 or TRBV6-3 and TRBJ2-2; TRBD1 matches at 7 bases. Germline trimming cut 1 base from V and 4 bases from J; bases unmatched to any gene: 6. Germline-derived CDR1 and CDR2 are MNHEY and SVGEGT. The CDR3 length is 16 residues. The CDR3 region has the DNA TGTGCCAGCAGTTACTACCGGGACAGCCTCACCGGGGAGCTGTTTTTT. It yields the protein CASSYYRDSLTGELFF.

V gene TRBV7-2 combines with J gene TRBJ2-1; 9 bases are a match to TRBD1. Germline V lookup: CDR1 SGHTA, CDR2 FQGNSA. The V segment lost 4 bases and the J segment 9 bases; nucleotides outside the gene matches: 4. The CDR3 is 13 residues long. Here the CDR3 reads CASSYEQGAEQFF. In nucleotides, the CDR3 is TGTGCCAGCAGCTATGAACAGGGGGCTGAGCAGTTCTTC.

This sequence joins TRBV5-6 and TRBJ2-3; D uncertain. V gave up 3 bases and J gave up 7 bases, with 9 bases separating them. From germline, CDR1 is SGHDT and CDR2 YYEEEE. This CDR3 has 12 residues. The CDR3 nucleotides are TGTGCCAGCAGCTCAACGACGTATACGCAGTATTTT. Amino acids: CASSSTTYTQYF.

The gene calls are TRBV7-3 and TRBJ2-1, with no clear D. Between the trimmed V and J ends, which lost 4 bases and 6 bases, there was a span of 10 bases. Germline CDR1 and CDR2: SGHTA and FQGTGA. The CDR3 is 13 residues long. The CDR3 DNA is TGTGCCAGCAGCTCAGTATCTGGCAATGAGCAGTTCTTC. Amino acid sequence: CASSSVSGNEQFF.

This rearrangement joins TRBV7-8 to TRBJ1-1; perhaps TRBD1 as D (5 bases). The V gene lost 5 bases and the J gene lost 1 base, with 8 bases spanning the gap. CDR1 is SGHVS, CDR2 FQNEAQ, per germline. The CDR3 extends over 13 amino acids. CDR3 in amino acids: CASSRRENTEAFF. The CDR3 DNA is TGTGCCAGCAGCCGCAGGGAGAACACTGAAGCTTTCTTT.

CDR3 in amino acids: CASTLGAGADNQPQHF. CDR3 bases: TGTGCCAGCACTTTAGGGGCAGGGGCGGACAATCAGCCCCAGCATTTT. V gene TRBV6-6 combines with J gene TRBJ1-5; TRBD1 might be the D (6 bases). This CDR3 is 16 amino acids long. CDR1 is MNHNY and CDR2 is SVGAGI in the germline V gene (reference sequence). The V gene lost 7 bases and the J gene lost 3 bases, with 19 bases spanning the gap.

The chain joins TRBV5-1 to TRBJ2-3, with D unresolved. Trimming left V 0 bases short and J 2 bases short, with 10 bases between. Germline V gives CDR1 SGHRS, CDR2 YFSETQ. This CDR3 is 15 amino acids long. CDR3 nucleotides: TGCGCCAGCAGCTTGGAGGTGCCGGCCACAGATACGCAGTATTTT. Translating gives CASSLEVPATDTQYF.

Here the CDR3 DNA reads TGTGCCAGCGCACCGGCAGGAGCACAAGAGACCCAGTACTTC. Encoded protein: CASAPAGAQETQYF. The J gene is TRBJ2-5, the V gene TRBV27; D is unclear. Germline-derived CDR1 and CDR2 are MNHEY and SMNVEV (reference sequence). This CDR3 contains 14 residues. Trimming stripped 8 bases from V and 2 bases from J, with 15 bases between.

The V gene is TRBV3-1 (or the pseudogene TRBV3-2), the J gene TRBJ1-3, with TRBD1 as a possible D gene (5 bases). Trimming shortened V by 0 bases and J by 0 bases, and 15 bases separated the two germline ends. CDR1 is LGHDT, CDR2 YNNKEL, per germline (reference sequence). The CDR3 totals 18 residues. The CDR3 region has the DNA TGTGCCAGCAGCCAAGACATGAACCGGGGCCTCTCTGGAAACACCATATATTTT. It is translated as CASSQDMNRGLSGNTIYF.